This is a list of T cell receptor beta chains from one sample in a study of radiation and T cells in renal cell carcinoma. The repertoire was sequenced with immunoSEQ multiplex PCR; TCRdb's copy has only in-frame clones and lacks some. The sample records some 110,000 clones, approximately 80% being singletons. Sequenced here: blood, sampled from a patient whose treatment included radiotherapy and nephrectomy. These receptors originate from an older woman with renal cell carcinoma. Both conserved end residues are part of each CDR3. The D gene is left open where the match is weak. Rows give clone size only sometimes, using once, few, many, or a class for an expanded clone.

cdr3_nt	cdr3_aa	j_call	d_call	v_call	clone_size
TGTGCCAGCAGCTTGATGGGGGCGAACACTGAAGCTTTCTTT	CASSLMGANTEAFF	TRBJ1-1	-	TRBV5-1	-
TGTGCCAGCAGCACGGGACAGCGTTTCTACGAGCAGTACTTC	CASSTGQRFYEQYF	TRBJ2-7	TRBD1	TRBV5-5	-
TGTGCCAGCAGGGGCAGGGGGATGAACACTGAAGCTTTCTTT	CASRGRGMNTEAFF	TRBJ1-1	TRBD1	TRBV6-1	few
TGTGCCAGCAGTGAAGGACGGCTGCAACAGTTGACAAATCAGCCCCAGCATTTT	CASSEGRLQQLTNQPQHF	TRBJ1-5	-	TRBV2	few
TGTGCCAGTACCGCACGGGGACAGGGCCACTACAATGAGCAGTTCTTC	CASTARGQGHYNEQFF	TRBJ2-1	TRBD1	TRBV19	once
TGTGCCAGCAGCCCAGGACAGGGGGCCGCAGATACGCAGTATTTT	CASSPGQGAADTQYF	TRBJ2-3	TRBD1	TRBV7-9	-
TGTGCCAGCAGCTTGGAAGGTTATGGCTACACCTTC	CASSLEGYGYTF	TRBJ1-2	-	TRBV5-6	-
TGTGCCAGCAGCCCGGGCGACAATGAGCAGTTCTTC	CASSPGDNEQFF	TRBJ2-1	-	TRBV7-3	-
TGTGCCAGCAGTTCTATAGCGGGGGGGTCCTACGAGCAGTACTTC	CASSSIAGGSYEQYF	TRBJ2-7	TRBD2	TRBV28	-
TGCGCCAGCAGCCCTTTCTCGGGGGCAGCTGAGACCCAGTACTTC	CASSPFSGAAETQYF	TRBJ2-5	-	TRBV5-1	-
TGTGCCAGCTCAGATGGGGCCTATAATTCACCCCTCCACTTT	CASSDGAYNSPLHF	TRBJ1-6	-	TRBV18	-
TGTGCCAGCAGTCTAGCGGGGCGGGTAGGGGATCAGCCCCAGCATTTT	CASSLAGRVGDQPQHF	TRBJ1-5	-	TRBV28	-
TGTGCCAGCAGTCTCGAGGCGGACACCGGGGAGCTGTTTTTT	CASSLEADTGELFF	TRBJ2-2	-	TRBV28	-
TGTGCCAGCAGTTACCCGTTGGGGGGTCCAGGAAACACCATATATTTT	CASSYPLGGPGNTIYF	TRBJ1-3	-	TRBV6-5	-
TGCGCCAGCAGCCAAGATGTTGTGTACGGGGGTTACGACAATGAGCAGTTCTTC	CASSQDVVYGGYDNEQFF	TRBJ2-1	-	TRBV4-1	-
TGTGCCAGTAGTATAAGACAGGCCCCCCAGCATTTT	CASSIRQAPQHF	TRBJ1-5	-	TRBV19	-
TGTGCCAGCTCACCACAGGAAGGCTATGGCTACACCTTC	CASSPQEGYGYTF	TRBJ1-2	-	TRBV18	-
TGTGCCAGCAGCGGACAGGGTGGCTATGGCTACACCTTC	CASSGQGGYGYTF	TRBJ1-2	TRBD1	TRBV7-3	-
TGTGCCAGCAGTTCTAATTGGGAGTCCTACGAGCAGTACTTC	CASSSNWESYEQYF	TRBJ2-7	-	TRBV6-6	-
TGTGCCAGCAGCTTGGACAGGGCCAATGAAAAACTGTTTTTT	CASSLDRANEKLFF	TRBJ1-4	TRBD1	TRBV6-1	-
TGTGCCTGGAGGGTAGCGGGAGGACCCAAGTACAATGAGCAGTTCTTC	CAWRVAGGPKYNEQFF	TRBJ2-1	TRBD2	TRBV30	-
TGCGCCGGCAGCACGGGTGCCGGCGATGGCTACACCTTC	CAGSTGAGDGYTF	TRBJ1-2	-	TRBV5-1	-
TGTGCCAGCAGTTTAAAAGCGGGAGGGTTGGCAGATACGCAGTATTTT	CASSLKAGGLADTQYF	TRBJ2-3	TRBD2	TRBV27	-
TGTGCCAGCAGCTCACCGGGACAGGGTCCCGAGCAGTACTTC	CASSSPGQGPEQYF	TRBJ2-7	TRBD1	TRBV7-9	-
TGTGCCAGCAGTTTAGGAGGACTCCAAGAGACCCAGTACTTC	CASSLGGLQETQYF	TRBJ2-5	-	TRBV28	-
TGTGCCAGCAGCTTGGGTCTCAGGCCTCAGGATGGCTACACCTTC	CASSLGLRPQDGYTF	TRBJ1-2	-	TRBV5-5	once
TGTGCCAGCAGCTCAGGGTTACAATTCGAGCAGTACTTC	CASSSGLQFEQYF	TRBJ2-7	-	TRBV28	-
TGTGCCAGCAGCTTTTACGCAGGGGGCTCTGGAAACACCATATATTTT	CASSFYAGGSGNTIYF	TRBJ1-3	TRBD1	TRBV7-2	-
TGCAGCCAGACTAAGATTACAGATACGCAGTATTTT	CSQTKITDTQYF	TRBJ2-3	-	TRBV29-1	-
TGTGCCAGTAGTATGGGACGGATTAACTATGGCTACACCTTC	CASSMGRINYGYTF	TRBJ1-2	-	TRBV19	-
TGTGCCATCAGTGAGTCGATGGGGGCAGGGGATTCACCCCTCCACTTT	CAISESMGAGDSPLHF	TRBJ1-6	-	TRBV10-3	-
TGTGCCAGTAGATGGGGCAATTCGTTCGCACCCCTCCACTTT	CASRWGNSFAPLHF	TRBJ1-6	-	TRBV19	-
TGTGCCAGCAGCGTAGTCGACAGGAACACCGGGGAGCTGTTTTTT	CASSVVDRNTGELFF	TRBJ2-2	-	TRBV9	few
TGTGCCAGCAGTCTTACAGGGAACACTGAAGCTTTCTTT	CASSLTGNTEAFF	TRBJ1-1	-	TRBV5-8	-
TGTGCCAGTAGTTTGAGTAAACTGAACACTGAAGCTTTCTTT	CASSLSKLNTEAFF	TRBJ1-1	-	TRBV19	once
TGCAGTGCTAAACGGAGCTATGGCTACACCTTC	CSAKRSYGYTF	TRBJ1-2	-	TRBV20-1	-
TGTGCCAGCAGTTCCCCTACCCCCCCGAAAGCTTTCTTT	CASSSPTPPKAFF	TRBJ1-1	-	TRBV28	-
TGTGCCAGCGGCGAGGGACAACTCAGTGAAGCTTTCTTT	CASGEGQLSEAFF	TRBJ1-1	-	TRBV28	-
TGTGCCAGCAGCTCCGCGGAGGGCTATGGCTACACCTTC	CASSSAEGYGYTF	TRBJ1-2	-	TRBV7-9	-
TGTGCCAGCAGTTACAAGGAGGGCCTCACCGGGGAGCTGTTTTTT	CASSYKEGLTGELFF	TRBJ2-2	-	TRBV6-6	-
TGTGCCAGCAGCTTAGCGGCAGGGGGTCTCCCTTTCACAGATACGCAGTATTTT	CASSLAAGGLPFTDTQYF	TRBJ2-3	TRBD1	TRBV7-6	-
TGTGCCAGCAGCTTGGTCTCGCTAGCGGGAAGGGAGACCCAGTACTTC	CASSLVSLAGRETQYF	TRBJ2-5	TRBD2	TRBV5-4	-
TGTGCCAGTAGTATGCGGGGCCTGAACACTGAAGCTTTCTTT	CASSMRGLNTEAFF	TRBJ1-1	-	TRBV19	-
TGTGCCAGCAGCCAAGCGATAGCGGGGGTTGTTGAGCAGTTCTTC	CASSQAIAGVVEQFF	TRBJ2-1	TRBD2	TRBV4-2	-
TGTGCCAGCAGTGAATCTACAGGGGGACCGCCGATAAAACTGTTTTTT	CASSESTGGPPIKLFF	TRBJ1-4	TRBD1	TRBV25-1	-
TGTGCCAGCAGTGGAAAGGGGGCCTATGGCTACACCTTC	CASSGKGAYGYTF	TRBJ1-2	TRBD1	TRBV2	once
TGTGCCAGCACCTCCGGACAGGGATTTTCACCCCTCCACTTT	CASTSGQGFSPLHF	TRBJ1-6	TRBD1	TRBV11-2	-
TGCGCCAGCTCTCTCGGCGGGAGTGGCGCTAATGAAAAACTGTTTTTT	CASSLGGSGANEKLFF	TRBJ1-4	-	TRBV5-1	-
TGTGCCATCAGTGAGTCCCCCATCCCTAGCACAGATACGCAGTATTTT	CAISESPIPSTDTQYF	TRBJ2-3	-	TRBV10-3	-
TGCGCCAGCAGCCAAGGGAGGGGGGGGCGCAATCAGCCCCAGCATTTT	CASSQGRGGRNQPQHF	TRBJ1-5	-	TRBV4-1	-
TGTGCCAGCCTTCGGGACGTGGAGTACGAGCAGTACTTC	CASLRDVEYEQYF	TRBJ2-7	-	TRBV6-1	-
TGCGCCAGCAGCTTCGAGTACAGGTCCTACGAGCAGTACTTC	CASSFEYRSYEQYF	TRBJ2-7	-	TRBV5-1	-
TGTGCCAGCAGAGGTAGGGACTACCTAAAATCGGATACGCAGTATTTT	CASRGRDYLKSDTQYF	TRBJ2-3	TRBD2	TRBV2	-
TGTGCCAGCAGTCCAGGGGGCTCCTATGGCTACACCTTC	CASSPGGSYGYTF	TRBJ1-2	TRBD1	TRBV6-5	-
TGTGCCAGCAGTTACTCGAGAGGAGGTCAGCCCCAGCATTTT	CASSYSRGGQPQHF	TRBJ1-5	-	TRBV6-5	-
TGCGCCAGCCGTGATGAGCGGAGCGGGGAGACCCAGTACTTC	CASRDERSGETQYF	TRBJ2-5	-	TRBV4-1	-
TGTGCCAGCAGCCCTGGACAGGAGTCGGTCTGGGGCACAGATACGCAGTATTTT	CASSPGQESVWGTDTQYF	TRBJ2-3	TRBD1	TRBV4-2	once
TGTGCCAGTAGTATTGGGACTAGCGGGAAAAATGAGCAGTTCTTC	CASSIGTSGKNEQFF	TRBJ2-1	TRBD2	TRBV19	once
TGTGCCTGGAGTTTAGATCAGGGGTATGGCTACACCTTC	CAWSLDQGYGYTF	TRBJ1-2	-	TRBV30	-
TGTGCCAGCCTTTCTACCGGGCCCCTGAACGAGCAGTACTTC	CASLSTGPLNEQYF	TRBJ2-7	-	TRBV5-6	few